This TCR beta chain emerged from a study of shared clonotypes between healthy human individuals. Study-level results: Richness estimates generally favored naive over memory subsets. Non-shared clonotypes displayed generation probabilities falling below those of clonotypes present in all four donors.

Naive CD8 cells lacked CD45RO, underwent positive selection for CCR7 and left out terminally differentiated effector memory CD45RA+ cells. None of the donors, who were healthy HIV-negative adults, had recently had acute infections or vaccinations. Trimming removed 0 bases at V and 6 bases at J, with 12 bases between. CDR1 is MNHEY and CDR2 is SVGAGI in the germline V gene. This CDR3 region has 16 residues. Sequencing was performed with immunoSEQ multiplex PCR; in TCRdb, only in-frame clones are kept and a portion is missing. The sample lists nearly 600,000 clones; 95% were seen once. Notes on this clone: Its antigen is unknown.

The V and J genes are TRBV6-5 and TRBJ1-6, with D unclear. This receptor was identified in a woman in her twenties or thirties in good health. The sequencing input was naive CD8+ T cells sorted from blood. CDR3 coding DNA: TGTGCCAGCAGTTACTCCAGCGGCAGCTTTAATTCACCCCTCCACTTT. Amino acids: CASSYSSGSFNSPLHF.